A single sample gave rise to the 3 T cell receptor beta chains below, sequenced in a study of regulatory T cells in long-lasting Graves disease. Combining iRepertoire HTBI primers with Arm-PCR of CDR3 regions, the authors built TCR beta libraries. Via MiXCR, TCRdb re-called the multiplex PCR reads, giving one row per CDR3 protein. The sample yields about 540,000 distinct CDR3 sequences, less than 15% seen once. As to time point: newly diagnosed GD, antithyroid drugs for less than 3 months. From RNA extracted from PBMCs, the TCR library was made. These data also formed part of another study, on T cells in Graves' hyperthyroidism and ophthalmopathy.

The sample was peripheral blood mononuclear cells (PBMCs), taken at new diagnosis, from a patient treated with antithyroid drugs. Receptors originate from a man younger than 45 with Graves disease.

This clonotype came up many times. The rearrangement links TRBV12-3 or TRBV12-4 to TRBJ2-4; D not certain. V dropped 5 bases and J dropped 8 bases, with 13 bases sitting between them. There are 13 residues in the CDR3. The DNA of the CDR3 is TGTGCCAGCAGTCCCAGCGACTGGGACATTCAGTACTTC. Protein sequence: CASSPSDWDIQYF.

The rearrangement joins TRBV3-1 to TRBJ2-7; D gene ambiguous. This CDR3 region has 14 residues. Germline V lookup: CDR1 LGHDT, CDR2 YNNKEL (reference sequence). The V and J ends lost 0 bases and 3 bases respectively, with 9 bases between them. The CDR3 reads CASSQEGRIYEQYF. In DNA, the CDR3 is TGTGCCAGCAGCCAAGAGGGCAGGATCTACGAGCAGTACTTC.

This clonotype has ten or more counts. This chain joins TRBV27 and TRBJ1-1; maybe TRBD1 (5 bases). The V gene's germline CDR1 is MNHEY and CDR2 SMNVEV (reference sequence). The ends were cut back, 3 bases at V and 3 bases at J, with 8 bases in the middle. This CDR3 is 13 amino acids long. The CDR3 region is CASSFLGDTEAFF. CDR3 bases: TGTGCCAGCAGTTTTTTAGGGGACACTGAAGCTTTCTTT.